These 24 T cell receptor beta chains were all obtained from the same sample, sequenced in a study of T cell responses to AZD1222 COVID-19 vaccine. Assay: immunoSEQ multiplex PCR; the TCRdb copy retains only in-frame clones and omits some. The sample shows roughly 150,000 clones, roughly 92% of them seen only once. Sample: peripheral blood, taken 28 days after the second AZD1222 dose. These receptors came from an adult who received the AZD1222 COVID-19 vaccine.

This chain joins TRBV6-1 and TRBJ1-6, with D tentatively TRBD1 (5 bases). This CDR3 spans 19 amino acids. Trimming pared 4 bases from V and 8 bases from J, leaving 27 bases between. Germline-derived CDR1 and CDR2 are MNHNS and SASEGT. CDR3 nucleotide sequence: TGTGCCAGCAGTGCGATACCCGAACGAGCCGGGACCTCGGATTCACCCCTCCACTTT. Protein: CASSAIPERAGTSDSPLHF.

The rearrangement links TRBV10-2 to TRBJ1-4; tentative D call: TRBD1 (5 bases). Germline CDR1 is WSHSY and CDR2 is SAAADI. Trimming took 6 bases from V and 7 from J, leaving 12 bases between them. The CDR3 loop spans 13 amino acids. CDR3: CASRGGVIEKLFF. The CDR3, as DNA: TGCGCCAGCAGGGGAGGGGTCATTGAAAAACTGTTTTTT.

The gene calls are TRBV7-8 and TRBJ2-1, with TRBD2 identical over 10 bases. Trimming cost V 5 bases and J 4 bases; bases outside gene matches: 2. The length of the CDR3 is 14 residues. Germline CDR1 and CDR2: SGHVS and FQNEAQ. The CDR3 coding sequence is TGTGCCAGCAGCCCGGGACTAGCGTACAATGAGCAGTTCTTC. Residues: CASSPGLAYNEQFF.

V and J are TRBV11-2 and TRBJ2-1, with D hard to call. Trimming stripped 1 base from V and 0 bases from J, with 13 bases between. Germline-derived CDR1 and CDR2 are SGHAT and FQNNGV. There are 17 residues in the CDR3. The CDR3 loop reads CASSLGARTLSYNEQFF. Here the CDR3 DNA reads TGTGCCAGCAGCTTAGGGGCCAGGACCCTCTCCTACAATGAGCAGTTCTTC.

This clone was found once. The V gene is TRBV12-3 or TRBV12-4, the J gene TRBJ1-2; TRBD1 might be the D (5 bases). Trimming took 5 bases from V and 8 from J, leaving 15 bases between them. The CDR3 runs 13 residues. The chain's CDR3 is CASSPNRHTGYTF. The CDR3 DNA follows: TGTGCCAGCAGTCCCAACAGGCATACCGGCTACACCTTC.

The chain is built from TRBV7-2 and TRBJ2-3; possibly TRBD2 for D (6 bases). Trimming cost V 1 base and J 4 bases, with 15 bases left between them. Germline V lookup: CDR1 SGHTA, CDR2 FQGNSA. The CDR3 has 16 amino acids. This chain's CDR3 is CASSLGVSGPADTQYF. The DNA of the CDR3 is TGTGCCAGCAGCTTAGGGGTTAGCGGTCCCGCAGATACGCAGTATTTT. The full variable domain, its missing parts supplied by reference TRBV7-2 and TRBJ2-3, is GAGVSQSPSNKVTEKGKDVELRCDPISGHTALYWYRQSLGQGLEFLIYFQGNSAPDKSGLPSDRFSAERTGGSVSTLTIQRTQQEDSAVYLCASSLGVSGPADTQYFGPGTRLTVL.

This clone was picked up a small number of times. This chain uses TRBV6-4 with TRBJ2-7, with 9 bases lining up with TRBD2. There are 15 residues in the CDR3. Germline-derived CDR1 and CDR2 are MRHNA and SNTAGT. Trimming took 10 bases from V and 0 from J; bases not matched to a gene: 10. In DNA, the CDR3 is TGTGCCACCCAGGGTGGCGGGAGGGCCTCCTACGAGCAGTACTTC. Translated, it gives CATQGGGRASYEQYF.

The CDR3 here is CASSFTGGVDYGYTF. The CDR3, as DNA: TGTGCCAGCAGCTTTACAGGGGGCGTCGACTATGGCTACACCTTC. The J gene is TRBJ1-2, the V gene TRBV7-9; 9 nucleotides agree with TRBD1. The CDR3 is 15 amino acids. Germline CDR1 reads SEHNR; CDR2 reads FQNEAQ (reference sequence). V shed 3 bases and J 3 bases; nucleotides not matched to a gene: 5.

The chain combines TRBV13 with TRBJ2-1; maybe TRBD2 (6 bases). Trimming pared 4 bases from V and 5 bases from J, leaving 18 bases between. Germline CDR1 reads PRHDT; CDR2 reads FYEKMQ (reference sequence). CDR3 length: 16 residues. Here the CDR3 reads CASSSRAFRRDNEQFF. The CDR3 DNA sequence: TGTGCCAGCAGCTCACGGGCCTTCAGGAGGGACAATGAGCAGTTCTTC. Drawing the rest from reference TRBV13 and TRBJ2-1, the complete variable domain is AAGVIQSPRHLIKEKRETATLKCYPIPRHDTVYWYQQGPGQDPQFLISFYEKMQSDKGSIPDRFSAQQFSDYHSELNMSSLELGDSALYFCASSSRAFRRDNEQFFGPGTRLTVL.

This sequence joins TRBV21-1 and TRBJ2-1; the table gives TRBD2 as D, unverified against the DNA. TRBV21-1 is tagged as a pseudogene. CDR3 length: 20 residues. The CDR3 loop is CASSKALLGSGRWRGNEQFF. In nucleotides, the CDR3 is TGTGCCAGCAGCAAAGCGCTTTTGGGGAGCGGGAGGTGGAGGGGCAATGAGCAGTTCTTC.

V and J are TRBV4-2 and TRBJ2-2; 9 bases are shared with TRBD2. Germline CDR1 LGHNA, CDR2 YNFKEQ. The CDR3 totals 17 residues. The ends lost 0 bases at V and 7 bases at J; junction bases unmatched: 9. CDR3 sequence reads: CASSQDFGGGADGELFF. CDR3 in DNA: TGTGCCAGCAGCCAAGATTTTGGCGGGGGGGCTGACGGGGAGCTGTTTTTT.

The V gene is TRBV28, the J gene TRBJ2-2, with D perhaps TRBD1 (6 bases). This CDR3 has 13 amino acids. Germline assignment: CDR1 MDHEN and CDR2 SYDVKM. V dropped 5 bases and J dropped 6 bases, with 10 bases sitting between them. The CDR3 loop reads CASSTTGSGELFF. The DNA for the CDR3 is TGTGCCAGCAGTACTACAGGGTCCGGGGAGCTGTTTTTT. Complete variable domain (other parts from reference TRBV28 and TRBJ2-2): DVKVTQSSRYLVKRTGEKVFLECVQDMDHENMFWYRQDPGLGLRLIYFSYDVKMKEKGDIPEGYSVSREKKERFSLILESASTNQTSMYLCASSTTGSGELFFGEGSRLTVL.

The chain is built from TRBV7-2 and TRBJ1-2, with 8 positions matching TRBD1. The CDR3 is 16 residues long. J gave up 4 bases and V 2 bases, and 9 bases lay outside the gene matches. The germline V gene encodes CDR1 SGHTA and CDR2 FQGNSA. CDR3 loop: CASSLNSGGGGYGYTF. The CDR3 DNA sequence: TGTGCCAGCAGCTTAAACTCAGGGGGCGGCGGCTATGGCTACACCTTC.

The rearrangement uses TRBV28 and TRBJ1-2, with D perhaps matching TRBD1 (5 bases). Trimming removed 6 bases at V and 2 bases at J, with 13 bases between. The germline V gene has CDR1 MDHEN and CDR2 SYDVKM. The CDR3 has 14 amino acids. In DNA, the CDR3 is TGTGCCAGCAGGCACTCGACAGTAAACTATGGCTACACCTTC. It specifies CASRHSTVNYGYTF.

The chain recombines TRBV13 with TRBJ2-5, with 10 bases identical to TRBD1. V lost 5 bases to trimming and J lost 4 bases; unmatched junction nucleotides: 10. Per germline, CDR1 PRHDT and CDR2 FYEKMQ (reference sequence). CDR3 length: 16 residues. CDR3 sequence (DNA): TGTGCCAGCAGCCGTAACCCGGGACAGGGGATAGAGACCCAGTACTTC. Translating gives CASSRNPGQGIETQYF.

The chain is built from TRBV13 and TRBJ1-2, with D uncertain. Germline-derived CDR1 and CDR2 are PRHDT and FYEKMQ (reference sequence). V was cut by 0 bases and J by 4 bases, with 12 bases left in between. The CDR3 contains 15 residues. The CDR3 reads CASSLGQQLSYGYTF. The CDR3 DNA reads as TGTGCCAGCAGCTTAGGCCAGCAGTTATCCTATGGCTACACCTTC.

The gene calls are TRBV28 and TRBJ2-7, with D possibly TRBD2 on 6 matching bases. With 8 bases removed from V and 3 bases from J, the gap between germline ends came to 14 bases. The germline gives CDR1 MDHEN, CDR2 SYDVKM. The CDR3 is made up of 13 amino acids. CDR3 sequence reads: CASLSGGSYEQYF. Written as DNA, the CDR3 is TGTGCCAGCCTTAGCGGAGGGAGCTACGAGCAGTACTTC.

This sequence joins TRBV28 and TRBJ2-4; D not resolved. This CDR3 has 13 residues. V lost 2 bases and J lost 6, with 8 bases in between. Looked up from germline, CDR1 is MDHEN and CDR2 is SYDVKM. For the CDR3, the DNA is TGTGCCAGCAGTTTAGGGGTCGGAAACATTCAGTACTTC. It translates to CASSLGVGNIQYF. Full variable domain (remainder filled in from reference TRBV28 and TRBJ2-4): DVKVTQSSRYLVKRTGEKVFLECVQDMDHENMFWYRQDPGLGLRLIYFSYDVKMKEKGDIPEGYSVSREKKERFSLILESASTNQTSMYLCASSLGVGNIQYFGAGTRLSVL.

The chain links TRBV9 to TRBJ2-1, with 7 bases fitting TRBD2. This CDR3 is 15 amino acids long. Trimming took 2 bases from V and 5 from J; bases not matched to a gene: 7. Germline V gives CDR1 SGDLS, CDR2 YYNGEE. CDR3 coding DNA: TGTGCCAGCAGCGTTGGGCGGGAGTTTGACAATGAGCAGTTCTTC. It encodes CASSVGREFDNEQFF.

The chain is built from TRBV5-4 and TRBJ2-5; no clear D. The germline gives CDR1 SGHNT, CDR2 YYREEE (reference sequence). V shed 0 bases and J shed 1 base, with 10 bases lying between them. The CDR3 runs 15 residues. CDR3 DNA: TGTGCCAGCAGCTTGGAGGTCGGCGGCCAAGAGACCCAGTACTTC. Encoded protein: CASSLEVGGQETQYF.

This clone was seen just once. The V and J genes are TRBV11-2 and TRBJ1-3, with no clear D. The CDR3 runs 14 residues. Trimming left V 1 base short and J 0 bases short, with 4 bases between. CDR1 is SGHAT, CDR2 FQNNGV, per germline. The CDR3 nucleotides are TGTGCCAGCAGCTTAGTTCTCTCTGGAAACACCATATATTTT. This sequence encodes CASSLVLSGNTIYF. Together with reference TRBV11-2 and TRBJ1-3, the CDR3 gives the full variable domain: EAGVAQSPRYKIIEKRQSVAFWCNPISGHATLYWYQQILGQGPKLLIQFQNNGVVDDSQLPKDRFSAERLKGVDSTLKIQPAKLEDSAVYLCASSLVLSGNTIYFGEGSWLTVV.

The genes are TRBV11-2 and TRBJ1-1; D not certain. This CDR3 contains 18 residues. Trimming took off 0 bases at V and 7 bases at J, with 24 bases between the two ends. Germline assignment: CDR1 SGHAT and CDR2 FQNNGV. This chain's CDR3 is CASSLDPIMMGISYEAFF. In DNA, the CDR3 is TGTGCCAGCAGCTTAGATCCTATTATGATGGGGATAAGCTATGAAGCTTTCTTT.

The chain carries TRBV9 and TRBJ2-7; 10 bases agree with TRBD1. Germline lookup yields CDR1 SGDLS and CDR2 YYNGEE. The CDR3 has 15 residues. Losses at the gene ends were 1 base for V and 7 bases for J; bases not matched to a gene: 8. The CDR3 coding sequence is TGTGCCAGCAGCGTATTCGACAGGGGGCTTCAAGAGCAGTACTTC. Protein: CASSVFDRGLQEQYF.

V usage is TRBV21-1 and J usage is TRBJ2-3; no DNA check was done on the table's D call, TRBD1. TRBV21-1 is a pseudogene. The CDR3 sequence is 16 residues long. The CDR3 is CASSKVRGPITDTQYF. The CDR3, as DNA: TGTGCCAGCAGCAAAGTTAGGGGGCCGATCACAGATACGCAGTATTTT.